The rows below give T cell receptor beta chains drawn from one sample of a study of CXCR3-negative and CXCR3-positive naive CD8 T cells. TCRdb reprocessed the 5' RACE reads, keeping one entry per CDR3 protein, no DNA. Its table lists 100,000 to 150,000 distinct CDR3 sequences. The sequenced sample consisted of naive CXCR3- CD8+ T cells from blood. Every receptor here comes from a human donor in good health. Some clones in this sample may be carry-over from other donors' samples. Both conserved end residues are part of each CDR3.

j_call v_call cdr3_aa
TRBJ2-5 TRBV7-9 CASSSGTGASQETQYF
TRBJ2-5 TRBV12-5 CASGSGLAGGETQYF
TRBJ2-1 TRBV12-3/TRBV12-4 CASSSGRTYNEQFF
TRBJ1-1 TRBV7-9 CASSDTGTVISTEAFF
TRBJ2-5 TRBV4-3 CASSQDRQGGKTQYF
TRBJ1-5 TRBV7-3 CASSLLGGEGQPQHF
TRBJ2-3 TRBV12-3/TRBV12-4 CASSTQQGTEEYF
TRBJ1-5 TRBV7-9 CASSPTGGFNQPQHF
TRBJ2-7 TRBV9 CASSVGVREVDYEQYF
TRBJ1-1 TRBV7-8 CASSSRTGASMNTEAFF
TRBJ2-7 TRBV4-1 CASSRAQGAYEQYF
TRBJ2-1 TRBV5-5 CASSLWNSPDEQFF
TRBJ2-3 TRBV28 CASNIGGLAGFTDTQYF
TRBJ2-5 TRBV12-3/TRBV12-4 CASSSGGKETQYF
TRBJ2-7 TRBV10-3 CATQRGGEQYF
TRBJ2-5 TRBV7-6 CASSGHWAGEWSVQETQYF
TRBJ2-3 TRBV13 CASSYEAGEGDTQYF
TRBJ2-7 TRBV5-4 CASSPQMPSYEQYF
TRBJ2-3 TRBV28 CASSIKQGWENTDTQYF
TRBJ2-2 TRBV5-1 CASTQGAGELFF
TRBJ2-3 TRBV10-3 CAIRGEPSTDTQYF
TRBJ1-1 TRBV7-3 CASSLNPVITEAFF
TRBJ2-6 TRBV21-1 CASKGTPSSGANVLTF
TRBJ1-1 TRBV7-9 CASSLVRSPEAFF
TRBJ2-1 TRBV18 CASSPGILGDRSYNEQFF